Below, one TCR beta chain is given with its context. Its antigen is as yet unknown. The donors were members of the roughly 120-subject validation cohort (separate from the roughly 700-subject first cohort). These data come from a study of cytomegalovirus exposure and HLA in healthy donors. Study details: The roughly 110 validation repertoires were reported in a later analysis to have been generated on the same platform as the 666 first-cohort repertoires.

Study-wide points: Cytomegalovirus association was listed for about 160 TCR beta chains.

Only in-frame clones appear in the TCRdb table, and some are missing; sequencing was by immunoSEQ multiplex PCR. The sample comprises 300,000 to 400,000 clones, roughly 90% of which are singletons, and roughly 0.96% rests with the top ten. CDR3 length: 13 residues. The germline gives CDR1 SQVTM, CDR2 ANQGSEA. J was trimmed by 4 bases and V by 6 bases; bases with no gene match: 5. This TCR was recovered from a man aged 25-45 years in good health and CMV-seronegative. Input material: PBMCs. V is TRBV29-1 and J is TRBJ2-7; 11 positions agree with TRBD1. The CDR3 reads CSVSGTGGYEQYF. CDR3 DNA sequence: TGCAGCGTATCCGGGACAGGGGGGTACGAGCAGTACTTC.